What follows are 20 T cell receptor beta chains derived from one specimen sequenced in a study of T cell responses to AZD1222 COVID-19 vaccine. Sequenced by immunoSEQ multiplex PCR; TCRdb stores in-frame clones only, minus some. The sample lists over 150,000 clones, 94% occurring once. The sequencing here drew on peripheral blood, taken 28 days after the second AZD1222 dose. These receptors were obtained from an adult who received the AZD1222 COVID-19 vaccine.

V is TRBV5-1 and J is TRBJ1-3; D is ambiguous. The germline V and J ends were trimmed by 3 bases and 2 bases, with 15 bases remaining between them. Germline CDR1 and CDR2: SGHRS and YFSETQ. This CDR3 is built from 16 residues. The CDR3 here is CASSYDRAQAGNTIYF. The CDR3 DNA reads TGCGCCAGCAGCTACGACCGCGCGCAGGCTGGAAACACCATATATTTT.

The V gene is TRBV6-6, the J gene TRBJ1-1; 8 nucleotides line up with TRBD1. Trimming at V came to 6 bases and at J to 0 bases, leaving 6 bases not matched to a gene. Germline V CDR1 and CDR2: MNHNY, SVGAGI (reference sequence). The CDR3 has 15 amino acids. The CDR3 coding sequence is TGTGCCAGCAGATGGACAGGGACTGTGAACACTGAAGCTTTCTTT. Protein sequence: CASRWTGTVNTEAFF.

V usage is TRBV7-8 and J usage is TRBJ1-2; D gene uncertain. The CDR3 runs 13 residues. The germline CDR1 and CDR2 sequences are SGHVS and FQNEAQ. Trimming left V 0 bases short and J 2 bases short, with 4 bases between. CDR3 in DNA: TGTGCCAGCAGCTTAGCCCAGAACTATGGCTACACCTTC. Protein: CASSLAQNYGYTF. The full variable domain, with the rest looked up from reference TRBV7-8 and TRBJ1-2, is GAGVSQSPRYKVAKRGQDVALRCDPISGHVSLFWYQQALGQGPEFLTYFQNEAQLDKSGLPSDRFFAERPEGSVSTLKIQRTQQEDSAVYLCASSLAQNYGYTFGSGTRLTVV.

The V call is TRBV19, the J call TRBJ2-1; D is ambiguous. The CDR3 has 12 residues. Germline CDR1 LNHDA, CDR2 SQIVND (reference sequence). Trimming took 5 bases from V and 2 from J, leaving 4 bases between them. In DNA, the CDR3 is TGTGCCAGTAGTCCGACCTACAATGAGCAGTTCTTC. This encodes CASSPTYNEQFF.

This clone appeared a few times. The V call is TRBV10-3, the J call TRBJ1-1, with TRBD1 matching over 7 bases. Per germline, CDR1 ENHRY and CDR2 SYGVKD. V was clipped by 9 bases and J by 1 base; unmatched bases: 2. The CDR3 is made up of 12 amino acids. CDR3: CAMDRSNTEAFF. The CDR3 DNA reads TGTGCCATGGACAGGTCGAACACTGAAGCTTTCTTT.

V is TRBV7-7 and J is TRBJ2-3; no clear D. The CDR3 loop spans 13 amino acids. Trimming stripped 5 bases from V and 5 bases from J, with 11 bases between. Germline V gives CDR1 SSHAT, CDR2 FNYEAQ (reference sequence). The CDR3 loop reads CASSLVSGDTQYF. CDR3 DNA: TGTGCCAGCAGCCTCGTCTCGGGAGATACGCAGTATTTT.

A single count supports this clone. The chain joins TRBV2 to TRBJ2-2; 7 bases are shared with TRBD1. Germline CDR1 reads SNHLY; CDR2 reads FYNNEI. The CDR3 consists of 13 residues. J was trimmed by 6 bases and V by 3 bases; bases with no gene match: 1. The CDR3 sequence: CASSDQGAGELFF. CDR3 sequence (DNA): TGTGCCAGCAGTGATCAGGGGGCCGGGGAGCTGTTTTTT.

The rearrangement joins TRBV18 to TRBJ2-2; 7 bases are a match to TRBD2. V shed 3 bases, J shed 4 bases, and the junction held 5 bases outside the gene matches. Germline V lookup: CDR1 KGHSH, CDR2 LQKENI. This CDR3 contains 15 residues. The CDR3 bases are TGTGCCAGCTCACCTTTAGCGGGTGCCACCGGGGAGCTGTTTTTT. It encodes CASSPLAGATGELFF.

This clone was seen a single time. The chain couples TRBV5-5 to TRBJ1-1; D gene ambiguous. The CDR3 runs to 15 residues. CDR1 and CDR2 (germline): SGHKS, YYEKEE (reference sequence). Trimming removed 0 bases from V and 0 bases from J, with 9 bases in between. The CDR3 loop is CASSLDLPMNTEAFF. The CDR3 nucleotides read TGTGCCAGCAGCTTGGATCTTCCCATGAACACTGAAGCTTTCTTT.

This clone was detected a few times. V gene TRBV2 combines with J gene TRBJ1-2; D gene uncertain. There are 13 residues in the CDR3. Germline CDR1 is SNHLY and CDR2 is FYNNEI. The V end lost 6 bases, the J end lost 0 bases, and 8 bases lay between the germline ends. CDR3 protein: CASRTGTNYGYTF. CDR3 nucleotides: TGTGCCAGCAGAACCGGGACTAACTATGGCTACACCTTC.

This clone showed up just once. The V call is TRBV5-1, the J call TRBJ2-2, with 9 bases lining up with TRBD2. Unmatched junction bases numbered 10, after V lost 3 bases and J lost 4 bases. CDR3 length equals 17 residues. The germline V gene has CDR1 SGHRS and CDR2 YFSETQ. The CDR3 region has the DNA TGCGCCAGCAGCTCACTAACTAGCGGGCTACCCACCGGGGAGCTGTTTTTT. As protein: CASSSLTSGLPTGELFF.

This clone was seen only a few times. The CDR3 is CASSPGGGTEAFF. CDR3 nucleotide sequence: TGTGCCAGCAGCCCAGGGGGAGGAACTGAAGCTTTCTTT. This rearrangement joins TRBV7-8 to TRBJ1-1; TRBD1 agrees at 7 bases. The V segment lost 5 bases and the J segment 5 bases; nucleotides outside the gene matches: 5. In germline, CDR1 is SGHVS, CDR2 FQNEAQ. This CDR3 comprises 13 residues.

This clone occurred a few times. The chain uses TRBV7-9 and TRBJ1-6; perhaps TRBD1 as D (5 bases). V gave up 1 base and J gave up 6 bases, with 22 bases separating them. The CDR3 length is 19 residues. CDR1 SEHNR and CDR2 FQNEAQ come from the germline V gene (reference sequence). The CDR3 nucleotides are TGTGCCAGCAGCTTAGTTTTCGATTCGGGGGGTACGTCTAATTCACCCCTCCACTTT. Translation: CASSLVFDSGGTSNSPLHF.

The chain couples TRBV19 to TRBJ1-4, with D perhaps TRBD1 (5 bases). V gave up 9 bases and J gave up 5 bases, with 19 bases separating them. In germline, CDR1 is LNHDA, CDR2 SQIVND (reference sequence). This CDR3 spans 15 amino acids. CDR3 residues: CASRQTVGLNEKLFF. The CDR3 coding sequence is TGTGCCAGCCGACAGACGGTTGGTTTAAATGAAAAACTGTTTTTT. Drawing the rest from reference TRBV19 and TRBJ1-4, the complete variable domain is DGGITQSPKYLFRKEGQNVTLSCEQNLNHDAMYWYRQDPGQGLRLIYYSQIVNDFQKGDIAEGYSVSREKKESFPLTVTSAQKNPTAFYLCASRQTVGLNEKLFFGSGTQLSVL.

The rearrangement uses TRBV7-9 and TRBJ1-1; maybe TRBD1 (6 bases). V lost 5 bases, J lost 2 bases, and 12 bases lay in between. The CDR3 contains 14 residues. Germline V CDR1 and CDR2: SEHNR, FQNEAQ (reference sequence). The CDR3 sequence is CASSPGAVNTEAFF. CDR3 DNA: TGTGCCAGCAGCCCGGGGGCTGTCAACACTGAAGCTTTCTTT.

The chain uses TRBV24-1 and TRBJ1-3; D may be TRBD1 (5 bases). CDR1 and CDR2 (germline): KGHDR, SFDVKD. The CDR3 is 12 residues long. V dropped 9 bases and J dropped 4 bases, with 9 bases sitting between them. Here the CDR3 DNA reads TGTGCCACCCGGGACGGGGGAAACACCATATATTTT. It encodes CATRDGGNTIYF.

This clone was picked up one time. The V call is TRBV15, the J call TRBJ1-1, with a weak D call TRBD1 (5 bases). V shed 1 base and J shed 10 bases, with 16 bases lying between them. Germline V gene sequence: CDR1 LNHNV, CDR2 YYDKDF (reference sequence). CDR3 length: 14 residues. The CDR3 sequence is CATSRAKGPTRAFF. DNA of the CDR3: TGTGCCACCAGCAGAGCCAAGGGGCCGACGCGAGCTTTCTTT.

V is TRBV6-4 and J is TRBJ2-5; TRBD2 is a possible D gene (6 bases). V lost 6 bases and J lost 4, with 12 bases in between. This CDR3 contains 13 residues. The germline CDR1 and CDR2 sequences are MRHNA and SNTAGT. This CDR3 reads CASSRDWGETQYF. The CDR3 region has the DNA TGTGCCAGCAGCCGGGACTGGGGAGAGACCCAGTACTTC.

The DNA for the CDR3 is TGTGCCATCAGCCGGACAGGGGGCGGTGGCACTGAAGCTTTCTTT. Amino acids: CAISRTGGGGTEAFF. The chain is built from TRBV10-3 and TRBJ1-1; 11 positions match TRBD1. The trim removed 6 bases at V and 4 bases at J, leaving 7 bases unmatched. Germline values: CDR1 ENHRY, CDR2 SYGVKD. This CDR3 spans 15 amino acids.

The genes are TRBV2 and TRBJ1-2; D unresolved. The CDR3 runs 16 residues. The germline V gene has CDR1 SNHLY and CDR2 FYNNEI. V lost 4 bases and J 4 bases, leaving 19 bases between the germline ends. CDR3 protein: CASSASGRSTVYGYTF. The CDR3 DNA reads as TGTGCCAGCAGTGCCTCGGGCAGGTCCACGGTCTATGGCTACACCTTC.